This entry describes one T cell receptor beta chain. Antigen unknown. Using constant-segment primers, 5'RACE produced TCR alpha and TCR beta cDNA libraries carrying sample barcodes and UMIs. TCRdb recomputed calls from the 5' RACE reads with MiXCR, one row per CDR3 protein. Of fewer than 250,000 distinct CDR3 sequences listed, around 30% are singletons. CDR1 LGHNA and CDR2 YSLEER come from the germline V gene. There are 18 residues in the CDR3. V dropped 0 bases and J dropped 6; count of bases not matched to a gene: 6. This entry belongs to a study of T-cell memory formation after mild COVID-19. For the study at large: Clustering of TCRs was largely donor specific. Points from the study as a whole: For contracting clones, CD4+ ones sat mainly in CM and EM, CD8+ in EMRA.

This sequence was found in an adult woman who had mild COVID-19 (a few samples of this study predate the infection). Cell type and time point are not known. This sequence joins TRBV4-3 and TRBJ2-3; TRBD2 matches at 16 bases. The sequenced sample consisted of PBMCs or a T cell subset sorted from them (not recorded which). CDR3 in amino acids: CASSQDRGLAGGPDTQYF. In DNA form, the CDR3 reads TGCGCCAGCAGCCAAGATAGGGGACTAGCGGGAGGGCCGGATACGCAGTATTTT.